This TCR beta chain was captured in a study of T cell changes during pregnancy in multiple sclerosis. This CDR3 comprises 14 residues. Losses at the gene ends were 6 bases for V and 3 bases for J; bases not matched to a gene: 5. CDR1 and CDR2 from the germline V gene are MNHNS and SASEGT. Clones were sequenced by immunoSEQ multiplex PCR, and TCRdb holds only the in-frame ones, with some missing. The table records some 110,000 clones, less than 95% of them present only once. Material: peripheral blood, obtained before pregnancy. The clonotype originates from a female donor with multiple sclerosis, enrolled in a pregnancy study. V usage is TRBV6-1 and J usage is TRBJ2-7; 10 bases are shared with TRBD1. DNA of the CDR3: TGTGCCAGCAGGAGCCGGGACAGGGGCTACGAGCAGTACTTC. It encodes CASRSRDRGYEQYF.